This T cell receptor (beta chain) stems from a study of T cells in Graves' hyperthyroidism and ophthalmopathy. RNA transcripts served as the template for amplifying TCR beta CDR3 regions. A set of HTBI primers served as the primers for a first-round RT-PCR of the TCR CDR3. TCRdb re-analysed the multiplex PCR reads in MiXCR, keeping a single row per CDR3 protein. This sample has approximately 400,000 distinct CDR3 sequences, with roughly 19% found just once. The clonotype comes from a woman aged 18-30 years with Graves' hyperthyroidism. Sequencing was performed on blood.

CDR3 sequence (DNA): TGTGCCAGCGGTAAAACAGGGAACTATGGCTACACCTTC. Protein: CASGKTGNYGYTF. The rearrangement joins TRBV12-3 or TRBV12-4 to TRBJ1-2; D is possibly TRBD1 (6 bases). CDR3 length: 13 residues. V lost 8 bases and J lost 2, with 12 bases in between.